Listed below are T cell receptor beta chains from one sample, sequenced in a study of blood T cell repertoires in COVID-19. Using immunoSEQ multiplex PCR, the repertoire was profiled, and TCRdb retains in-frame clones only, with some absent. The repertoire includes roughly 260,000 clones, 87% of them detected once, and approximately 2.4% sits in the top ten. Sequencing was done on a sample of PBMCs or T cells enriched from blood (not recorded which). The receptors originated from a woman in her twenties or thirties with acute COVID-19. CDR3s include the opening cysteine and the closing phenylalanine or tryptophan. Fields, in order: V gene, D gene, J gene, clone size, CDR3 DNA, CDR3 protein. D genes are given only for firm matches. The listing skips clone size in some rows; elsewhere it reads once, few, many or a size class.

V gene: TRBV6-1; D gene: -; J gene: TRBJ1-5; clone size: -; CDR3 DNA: TGTGCCAGCAGTGAATTTGGAGATAATCAGCCCCAGCATTTT; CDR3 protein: CASSEFGDNQPQHF
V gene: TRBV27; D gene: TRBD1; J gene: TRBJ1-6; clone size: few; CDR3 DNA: TGTGCCAGCAGTTTTGGGGGGACAGAGGATAATTCACCCCTCCACTTT; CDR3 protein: CASSFGGTEDNSPLHF
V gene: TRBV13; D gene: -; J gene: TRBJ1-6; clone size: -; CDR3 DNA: TGTGCCAGCAGCTCCCCCGATCTGAGGGGGAACTATAATTCACCCCTCCACTTT; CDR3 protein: CASSSPDLRGNYNSPLHF
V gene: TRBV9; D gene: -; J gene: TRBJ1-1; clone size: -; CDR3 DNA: TGTGCCAGCAGCGTAGGGGGCCTTCCGAACACTGAAGCTTTCTTT; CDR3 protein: CASSVGGLPNTEAFF
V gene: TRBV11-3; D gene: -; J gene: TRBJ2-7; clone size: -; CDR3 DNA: TGTGCCAGCAGCTTTAACAGGGACAACTACGAGCAGTACTTC; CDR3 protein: CASSFNRDNYEQYF
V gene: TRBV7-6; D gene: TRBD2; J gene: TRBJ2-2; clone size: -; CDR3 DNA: TGTGCCAGCAGCTTAGCCCGGACTAGGAACACCGGGGAGCTGTTTTTT; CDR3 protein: CASSLARTRNTGELFF
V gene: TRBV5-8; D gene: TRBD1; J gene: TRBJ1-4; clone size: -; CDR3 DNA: TGTGCCAGCAGCCCGGGGACAGGGGGTGAAAAACTGTTTTTT; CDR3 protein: CASSPGTGGEKLFF
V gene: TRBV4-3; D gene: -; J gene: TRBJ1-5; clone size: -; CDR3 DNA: TGCGCCAGCAGCCAAGTACTTAATAGCAATCAGCCCCAGCATTTT; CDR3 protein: CASSQVLNSNQPQHF
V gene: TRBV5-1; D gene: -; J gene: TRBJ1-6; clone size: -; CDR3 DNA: TGCGCCAGCAGCTCCGTGGGGGGGGAAAATTCACCCCTCCACTTT; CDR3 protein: CASSSVGGENSPLHF
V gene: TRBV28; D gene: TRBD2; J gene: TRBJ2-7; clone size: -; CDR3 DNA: TGTGCCAGCAGTTTTGAGGCGGGGGGCCTCTACGAGCAGTACTTC; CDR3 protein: CASSFEAGGLYEQYF
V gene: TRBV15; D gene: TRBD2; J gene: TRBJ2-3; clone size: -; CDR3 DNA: TGTGCCACCGTAGCGGGGGGCTCAGATACGCAGTATTTT; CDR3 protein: CATVAGGSDTQYF